Listed below are T cell receptor beta chains from one sample, sequenced in a study of PD-1 blockade in classical Hodgkin lymphoma. Clones were sequenced by immunoSEQ multiplex PCR, and TCRdb holds only the in-frame ones, with some missing. The sample has 25,000 to 30,000 clones; approximately 78% are singletons. This sample comprised peripheral blood mononuclear cells (PBMCs), obtained before the second cycle of nivolumab. The source of these receptors is a human donor with classical Hodgkin lymphoma. CDR3s include the opening cysteine and the closing phenylalanine or tryptophan.

v_gene	CDR3aa
TRBV4-3	CASSQVGTPGELFF
TRBV30	CAWSVYSDSSEQYF
TRBV14	CASSADRGSGNTIYF
TRBV28	CASSLAGGANYGYTF
TRBV5-8	CASRSGGALETQYF
TRBV6-5	CASSYVWGQGNQPQHF
TRBV7-9	CASEEEGLQHF
TRBV30	CAWSLSSNTEAFF
TRBV19	CASSIGQDSLRPQHF
TRBV7-3	CASSLTGYTGELFF
TRBV6-6	CASSYSSADTQYF
TRBV4-3	CASSQHRPVRWGRSYEQYF
TRBV11-3	CASSLNGGIDGYTF
TRBV29-1	CSVEARAYGYTF
TRBV6-6	CASRPGAPEAFF
TRBV7-6	CASSLGGLDYGYTF
TRBV29-1	CSVETLTGATDTQYF
TRBV28	CASSQQPTGELFF
TRBV4-3	CASSQGGIGGNTIYF
TRBV7-9	CASSNGQGHGYTF
TRBV19	CASSIQGVNQPQHF
TRBV7-2	CASSPWAGGNTEAFF
TRBV27	CASSRDRGNFGQFF
TRBV19	CASIDRGFLSNQPQHF
TRBV6-1	CASSDNRDTIYF
TRBV6-1	CASSESGWSTDTQYF
TRBV28	CASGPSGGATNEQFF
TRBV7-2	CASTYTGGVSYEQYF
TRBV19	CASSMGTRDGYTF
TRBV4-1	CASSHPGKSGELFF
TRBV5-1	CASSKDGKETQYF
TRBV6-4	CASSERGNDEQFF
TRBV10-3	CAITSESNTEAFF
TRBV29-1	CSGYDRAQGGSYNEQFF
TRBV7-9	CASSLDQNREVGVVTEAFF
TRBV7-9	CASSWADSANYGYTF
TRBV6-1	CASSVQTDTQYF
TRBV28	CASSLFTRRNTEAFF
TRBV4-3	CASSQGVDRVRTGELFF
TRBV7-2	CASSLERAGNTIYF
TRBV7-6	CASSPRADQGYGYTF
TRBV25-1	CASSAGANSPLHF
TRBV27	CASQVGRNSYEQYF
TRBV19	CASSIGDLGGTQYF
TRBV2	CASTRSGSPSTDTQYF
TRBV7-9	CASSLGKNEQFF
TRBV5-6	CASSLGQDYGYTF
TRBV19	CASSTPDPSTEAFF
TRBV7-9	CASSLAGRELFF